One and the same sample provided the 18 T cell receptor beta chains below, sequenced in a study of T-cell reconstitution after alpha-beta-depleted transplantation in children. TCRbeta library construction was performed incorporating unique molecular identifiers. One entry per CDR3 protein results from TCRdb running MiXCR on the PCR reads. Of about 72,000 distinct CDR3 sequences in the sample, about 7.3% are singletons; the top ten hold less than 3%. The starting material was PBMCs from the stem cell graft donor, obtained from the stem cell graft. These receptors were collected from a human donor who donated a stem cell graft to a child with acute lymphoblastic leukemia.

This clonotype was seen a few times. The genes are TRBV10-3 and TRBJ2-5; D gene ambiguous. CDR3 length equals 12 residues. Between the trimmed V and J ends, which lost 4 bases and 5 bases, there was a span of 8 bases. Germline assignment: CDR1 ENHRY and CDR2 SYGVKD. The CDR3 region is CAISGTHETQYF. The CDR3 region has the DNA TGTGCCATCAGTGGAACTCACGAGACCCAGTACTTC.

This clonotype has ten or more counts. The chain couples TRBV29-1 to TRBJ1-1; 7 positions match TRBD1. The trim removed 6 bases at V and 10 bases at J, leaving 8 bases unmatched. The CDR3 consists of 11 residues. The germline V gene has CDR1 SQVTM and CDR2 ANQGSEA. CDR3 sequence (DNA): TGCAGCGTGCCCGACAGGGCTCGAGCTTTCTTT. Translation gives CSVPDRARAFF.

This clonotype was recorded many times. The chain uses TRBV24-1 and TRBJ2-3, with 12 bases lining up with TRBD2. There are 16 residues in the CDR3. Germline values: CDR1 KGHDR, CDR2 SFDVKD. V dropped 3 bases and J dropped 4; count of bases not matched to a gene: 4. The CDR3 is CATSDPSGGAADTQYF. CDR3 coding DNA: TGTGCCACCAGTGATCCTAGCGGGGGGGCCGCAGATACGCAGTATTTT.

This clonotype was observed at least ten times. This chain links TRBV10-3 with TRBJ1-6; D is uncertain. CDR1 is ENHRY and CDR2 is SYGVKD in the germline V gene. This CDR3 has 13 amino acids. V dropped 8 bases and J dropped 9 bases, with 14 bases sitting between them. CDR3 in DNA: TGTGCCATCGGGTTGGGGAAAAGTTCACCCCTCCACTTT. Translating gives CAIGLGKSSPLHF.

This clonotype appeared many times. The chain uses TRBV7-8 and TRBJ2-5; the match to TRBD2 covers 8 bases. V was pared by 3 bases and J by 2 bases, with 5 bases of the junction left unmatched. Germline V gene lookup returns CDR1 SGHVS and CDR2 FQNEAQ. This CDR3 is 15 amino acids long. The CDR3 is CASSFGLAEQETQYF. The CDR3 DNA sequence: TGTGCCAGCAGCTTCGGACTAGCAGAACAAGAGACCCAGTACTTC.

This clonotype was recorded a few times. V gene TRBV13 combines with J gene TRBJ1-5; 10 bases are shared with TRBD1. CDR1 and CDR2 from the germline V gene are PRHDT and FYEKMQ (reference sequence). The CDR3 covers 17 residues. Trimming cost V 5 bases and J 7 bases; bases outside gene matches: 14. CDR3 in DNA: TGTGCCAGCAGCCTCGACAGGGGGCGCGGGGTTGGCCAGCCCCAGCATTTT. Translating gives CASSLDRGRGVGQPQHF.

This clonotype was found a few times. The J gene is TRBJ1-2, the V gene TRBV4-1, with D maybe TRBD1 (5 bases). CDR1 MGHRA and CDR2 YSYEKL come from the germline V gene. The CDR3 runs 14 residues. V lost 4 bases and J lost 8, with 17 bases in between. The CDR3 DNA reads TGCGCCAGCAGCCCCTGGGCCGGGGCTCAAGGCTACACCTTC. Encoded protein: CASSPWAGAQGYTF.

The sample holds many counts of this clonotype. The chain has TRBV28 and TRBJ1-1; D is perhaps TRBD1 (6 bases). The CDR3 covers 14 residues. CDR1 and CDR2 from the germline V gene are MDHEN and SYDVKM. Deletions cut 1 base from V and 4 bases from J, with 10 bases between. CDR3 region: CASSLSGAGTEAFF. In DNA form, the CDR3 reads TGTGCCAGCAGTTTATCGGGGGCTGGCACTGAAGCTTTCTTT.

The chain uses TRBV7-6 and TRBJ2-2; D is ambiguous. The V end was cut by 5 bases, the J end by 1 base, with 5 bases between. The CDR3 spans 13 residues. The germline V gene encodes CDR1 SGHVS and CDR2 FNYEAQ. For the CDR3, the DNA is TGTGCCAGCAGCGCCCAGAACACCGGGGAGCTGTTTTTT. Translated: CASSAQNTGELFF. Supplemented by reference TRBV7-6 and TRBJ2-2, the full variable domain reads GAGVSQSPRYKVTKRGQDVALRCDPISGHVSLYWYRQALGQGPEFLTYFNYEAQQDKSGLPNDRFSAERPEGSISTLTIQRTEQRDSAMYRCASSAQNTGELFFGEGSRLTVL.

CDR3 bases: TGTGCCAGCAGTGAAGATGGCGGGAGCTACAATGAGCAGTTCTTC. It yields the protein CASSEDGGSYNEQFF. V usage is TRBV6-1 and J usage is TRBJ2-1; 7 positions agree with TRBD2. V trimming: 1 base; J trimming: 3 bases; junction bases outside the gene matches: 3. The germline CDR1 and CDR2 sequences are MNHNS and SASEGT. This CDR3 contains 15 residues.

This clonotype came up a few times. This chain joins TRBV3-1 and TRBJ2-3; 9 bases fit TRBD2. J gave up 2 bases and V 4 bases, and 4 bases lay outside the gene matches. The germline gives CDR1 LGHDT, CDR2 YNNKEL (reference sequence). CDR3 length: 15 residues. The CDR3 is CASSRASGITDTQYF. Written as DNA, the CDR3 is TGTGCCAGCAGCCGGGCTAGCGGGATCACAGATACGCAGTATTTT.

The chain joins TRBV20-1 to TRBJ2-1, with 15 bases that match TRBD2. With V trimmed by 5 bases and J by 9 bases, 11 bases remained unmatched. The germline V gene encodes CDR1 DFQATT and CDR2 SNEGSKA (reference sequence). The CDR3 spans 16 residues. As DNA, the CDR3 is TGCAGTGCTTTTCGGACTAGCGGGAGGGCCACCGGTGAGCAGTTCTTC. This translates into CSAFRTSGRATGEQFF.

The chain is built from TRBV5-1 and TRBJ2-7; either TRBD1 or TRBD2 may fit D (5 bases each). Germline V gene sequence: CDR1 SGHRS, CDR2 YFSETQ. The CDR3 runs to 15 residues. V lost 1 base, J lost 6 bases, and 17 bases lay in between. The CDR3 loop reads CASSLWGSQGSEQYF. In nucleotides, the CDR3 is TGCGCCAGCAGCTTGTGGGGGTCCCAAGGTAGCGAGCAGTACTTC.

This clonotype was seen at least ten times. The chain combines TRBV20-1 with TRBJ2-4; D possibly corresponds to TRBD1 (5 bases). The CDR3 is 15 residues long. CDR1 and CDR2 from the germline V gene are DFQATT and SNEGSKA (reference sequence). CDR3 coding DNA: TGCAGCCCAGGGTTGGAAACTCTAGCCAAAAACATTCAGTACTTC. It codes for CSPGLETLAKNIQYF.

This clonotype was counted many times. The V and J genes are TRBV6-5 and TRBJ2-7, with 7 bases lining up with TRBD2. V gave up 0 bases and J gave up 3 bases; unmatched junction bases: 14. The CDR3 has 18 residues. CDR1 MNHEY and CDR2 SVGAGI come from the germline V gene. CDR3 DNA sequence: TGTGCCAGCAGTTACTCCGGATTGATCCGCGGGGGTTACTACGAGCAGTACTTC. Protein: CASSYSGLIRGGYYEQYF.

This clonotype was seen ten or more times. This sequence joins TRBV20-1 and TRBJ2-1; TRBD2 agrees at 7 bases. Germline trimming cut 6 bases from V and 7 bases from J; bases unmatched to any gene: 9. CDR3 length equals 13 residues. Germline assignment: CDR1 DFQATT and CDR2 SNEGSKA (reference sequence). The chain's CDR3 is CSAEAGLPNEQFF. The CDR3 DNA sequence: TGCAGTGCCGAAGCGGGGTTACCAAATGAGCAGTTCTTC.

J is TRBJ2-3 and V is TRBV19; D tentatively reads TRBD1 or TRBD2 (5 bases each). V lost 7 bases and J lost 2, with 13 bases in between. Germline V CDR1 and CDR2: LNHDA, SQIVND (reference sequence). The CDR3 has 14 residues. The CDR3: CASTQGPITDTQYF. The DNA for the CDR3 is TGTGCCAGTACCCAGGGACCGATCACAGATACGCAGTATTTT.

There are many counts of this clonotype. CDR3 region: CAIGHESDTQYF. In DNA, the CDR3 is TGTGCCATCGGGCATGAGTCGGATACGCAGTATTTT. This sequence joins TRBV10-3 and TRBJ2-3, with D unresolved. Trimming removed 8 bases at V and 6 bases at J, with 12 bases between. This CDR3 has 12 amino acids. Per germline, CDR1 ENHRY and CDR2 SYGVKD.